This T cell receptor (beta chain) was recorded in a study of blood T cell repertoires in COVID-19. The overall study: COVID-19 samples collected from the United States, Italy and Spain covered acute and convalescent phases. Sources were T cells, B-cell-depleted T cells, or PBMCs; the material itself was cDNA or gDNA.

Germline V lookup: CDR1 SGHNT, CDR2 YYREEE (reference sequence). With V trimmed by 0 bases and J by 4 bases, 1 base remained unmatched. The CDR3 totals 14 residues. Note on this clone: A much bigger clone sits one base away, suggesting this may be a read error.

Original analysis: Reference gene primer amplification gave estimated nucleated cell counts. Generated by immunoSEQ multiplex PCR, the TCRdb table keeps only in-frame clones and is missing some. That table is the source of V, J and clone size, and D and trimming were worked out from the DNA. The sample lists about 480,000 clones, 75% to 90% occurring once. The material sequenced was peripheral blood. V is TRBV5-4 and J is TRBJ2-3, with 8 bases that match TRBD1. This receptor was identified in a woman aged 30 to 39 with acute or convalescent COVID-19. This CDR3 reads CASSLDRGADTQYF. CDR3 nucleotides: TGTGCCAGCAGCTTGGACAGGGGGGCAGATACGCAGTATTTT. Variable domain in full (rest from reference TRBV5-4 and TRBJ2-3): ETGVTQSPTHLIKTRGQQVTLRCSSQSGHNTVSWYQQALGQGPQFIFQYYREEENGRGNFPPRFSGLQFPNYSSELNVNALELDDSALYLCASSLDRGADTQYFGPGTRLTVL.